The rows below give T cell receptor beta chains drawn from one sample of a study of circulating CD8 cells and anti-PD-1 response in melanoma. TCRdb redid the calling of the reads with MiXCR, one entry per CDR3 protein. The data show 950 to 1,500 distinct CDR3 sequences, with around 6.4% seen just once and roughly 6% held by the top ten. This specimen consisted of CD8+ T cells from PBMCs, obtained at baseline or after one month of anti-PD-1 therapy (not recorded which). These TCRs come from a human donor with melanoma. The CDR3 runs from the conserved cysteine through the conserved F or W. D genes are given only for firm matches. Clone size is given for some rows only: seen once, a few or many times, or a class if the clone is expanded.

d_gene	abundance	j_gene	v_gene	CDR3aa	CDR3nt
.	large	TRBJ2-7	TRBV2	CASLITGGPSYEQYF	TGTGCCAGCCTCATAACGGGGGGCCCTTCCTACGAGCAGTACTTC
.	large	TRBJ1-2	TRBV29-1	CSVESHKSTDGYTF	TGCAGCGTTGAATCCCACAAGTCCACGGATGGCTACACCTTC
.	medium-sized	TRBJ2-7	TRBV27	CASSLGAYYEQYF	TGTGCCAGCAGTTTAGGGGCTTACTACGAGCAGTACTTC
.	large	TRBJ2-5	TRBV19	CASSHWDGGQETQYF	TGTGCCAGTAGTCACTGGGACGGAGGACAAGAGACCCAGTACTTC
.	medium-sized	TRBJ1-1	TRBV19	CASSIHQLNTEAFF	TGTGCCAGTAGTATCCACCAATTGAACACTGAAGCTTTCTTT
.	medium-sized	TRBJ1-5	TRBV19	CASSTGGNQPQHF	TGTGCCAGTAGTACAGGTGGAAATCAGCCCCAGCATTTT
.	medium-sized	TRBJ2-7	TRBV7-2	CASSLAQSYEQYF	TGTGCCAGCAGCTTAGCGCAGTCCTACGAGCAGTACTTC
TRBD2	large	TRBJ2-1	TRBV19	CASSRTSGGAEEQFF	TGTGCCAGTAGTAGGACTAGCGGGGGGGCCGAGGAGCAGTTCTTC
.	large	TRBJ1-2	TRBV19	CASMSGDNYGYTF	TGTGCCAGTATGTCAGGGGATAACTATGGCTACACCTTC
.	.	TRBJ2-7	TRBV9	CASGRGPREQYF	TGTGCCAGCGGAAGGGGCCCCCGGGAGCAGTACTTC
.	medium-sized	TRBJ1-2	TRBV29-1	CSAQGVYGYTF	TGCAGCGCTCAAGGGGTCTATGGCTACACCTTC
TRBD1	large	TRBJ1-4	TRBV2	CASSYGQGSEKLFF	TGTGCCAGCAGCTACGGACAGGGTAGCGAAAAACTGTTTTTT
.	medium-sized	TRBJ2-5	TRBV12-5	CASGPTSYETQYF	TGTGCTAGTGGCCCTACTAGCTACGAGACCCAGTACTTC
TRBD2	medium-sized	TRBJ2-3	TRBV27	CASTSSGGNTDTQYF	TGTGCCAGCACTTCTAGCGGGGGCAACACAGATACGCAGTATTTT
.	few	TRBJ2-7	TRBV12-3/TRBV12-4	CASSSSLHYEQYF	TGTGCCAGCAGTTCCTCTCTACACTACGAGCAGTACTTC
TRBD1	few	TRBJ1-1	TRBV20-1	CSARYRTGDEAFF	TGCAGTGCTAGATATCGGACAGGGGATGAAGCTTTCTTT
.	large	TRBJ1-2	TRBV2	CASSEGREGYTF	TGTGCCAGCAGTGAAGGCAGGGAAGGCTACACCTTC
.	.	TRBJ2-7	TRBV19	CASSPPTGYEQYF	TGTGCCAGTAGTCCTCCAACAGGGTACGAGCAGTATTTC
.	large	TRBJ2-3	TRBV3-1	CASSHLEAESTDTQYF	TGTGCCAGCAGCCACCTCGAAGCGGAGAGCACAGATACGCAGTATTTT
TRBD1	.	TRBJ1-1	TRBV30	CAWSTGTANTEAFF	TGTGCCTGGAGTACCGGGACAGCGAACACTGAAGCTTTCTTT
.	medium-sized	TRBJ2-1	TRBV4-1	CASSQDPGAGNEQFF	TGCGCCAGCAGCCAAGATCCAGGGGCAGGCAATGAGCAGTTCTTC
.	large	TRBJ1-5	TRBV6-1	CATTVGAFNQPQHF	TGTGCCACGACGGTGGGGGCTTTCAATCAGCCCCAGCATTTT
TRBD2	medium-sized	TRBJ2-3	TRBV20-1	CRPSERGGRADTQYF	TGCAGACCTTCGGAGCGGGGGGGCCGGGCAGATACGCAGTATTTT
.	large	TRBJ1-2	TRBV7-6	CASSLGSGNDGYTF	TGTGCCAGCAGCTTAGGATCCGGGAACGACGGCTACACCTTC
.	large	TRBJ2-7	TRBV4-2	CASSGGSYEQYF	TGTGCCAGCAGCGGGGGATCCTACGAGCAGTACTTC
.	medium-sized	TRBJ2-3	TRBV19	CASSILPGTDTQYF	TGTGCCAGTAGTATCCTTCCGGGGACAGATACGCAGTATTTT
TRBD1	large	TRBJ1-5	TRBV27	CASSLWGQQPQHF	TGTGCCAGCAGTTTATGGGGACAGCAGCCCCAGCATTTT
.	large	TRBJ2-3	TRBV5-6	CASSLESTDTQYF	TGTGCCAGCAGCTTGGAATCGACAGATACGCAGTATTTT
.	large	TRBJ2-5	TRBV2	CASSDAPGAQGLRETQYF	TGTGCCAGCAGTGATGCGCCGGGGGCTCAGGGTTTACGAGAGACCCAGTACTTC
TRBD2	large	TRBJ2-2	TRBV19	CASSTTSGVLAGELFF	TGTGCCAGTAGTACAACTAGCGGGGTATTGGCCGGGGAGCTGTTTTTT
.	medium-sized	TRBJ1-1	TRBV29-1	CSVERGGNEAFF	TGCAGCGTTGAAAGAGGAGGGAATGAAGCTTTCTTT
TRBD1	medium-sized	TRBJ2-7	TRBV7-3	CASSLQGAGEQYF	TGTGCCAGCAGCTTACAGGGGGCTGGTGAGCAGTACTTC
.	medium-sized	TRBJ2-7	TRBV27	CASMEQGAYEQYF	TGTGCCAGCATGGAACAGGGAGCCTACGAGCAGTACTTC
.	medium-sized	TRBJ2-4	TRBV12-3/TRBV12-4	CASSLAPGAPSAKNIQYF	TGTGCCAGCAGTTTAGCGCCCGGGGCCCCTTCGGCCAAAAACATTCAGTACTTC
.	medium-sized	TRBJ2-7	TRBV13	CASTWTGWGDEQYF	TGTGCCAGCACCTGGACAGGTTGGGGGGACGAGCAGTACTTC
TRBD1	medium-sized	TRBJ2-1	TRBV7-3	CASRNQGASYNEQFF	TGTGCCAGCAGGAACCAGGGGGCCTCCTACAATGAGCAGTTCTTC
.	.	TRBJ1-1	TRBV2	CANLGRGSQNTEAFF	TGTGCCAACCTAGGGCGGGGGAGCCAGAACACTGAAGCTTTCTTT
.	.	TRBJ2-7	TRBV27	CASSLGAHYVQYF	TGTGCCAGCAGTTTAGGGGCTCACTACGTGCAGTACTTC
.	few	TRBJ2-3	TRBV20-1	CSARAGDTQYF	TGCAGTGCTAGGGCGGGGGATACGCAGTATTTT
.	medium-sized	TRBJ2-1	TRBV19	CASSILGPGDNEQFF	TGTGCCAGTAGTATACTCGGGCCAGGGGACAATGAGCAGTTCTTC
.	few	TRBJ2-7	TRBV29-1	CSVRLESSYEQYF	TGCAGCGTTAGACTAGAGAGCTCCTACGAGCAGTACTTC
.	medium-sized	TRBJ1-1	TRBV7-3	CASSTGTSNTEAFF	TGTGCCAGCAGCACCGGGACATCGAACACTGAAGCTTTCTTT
.	.	TRBJ1-1	TRBV12-3/TRBV12-4	CASSTWTGGTEAFF	TGTGCCAGCAGTACCTGGACGGGGGGAACTGAAGCTTTCTTT
TRBD1	large	TRBJ2-1	TRBV6-6	CASSGFQTGSEQFF	TGTGCCAGCAGCGGCTTCCAGACAGGGAGTGAGCAGTTCTTC
.	medium-sized	TRBJ2-3	TRBV20-1	CSAGGGADTQYF	TGCAGTGCCGGAGGGGGAGCAGATACGCAGTATTTT
.	large	TRBJ2-6	TRBV5-4	CASSLETISGANVLTF	TGTGCCAGCAGCCTGGAAACTATCTCTGGGGCCAACGTCCTGACTTTC
TRBD2	large	TRBJ2-7	TRBV19	CASSVTSGGFNEQYF	TGTGCCAGTAGTGTCACTAGCGGGGGGTTTAACGAGCAGTACTTC
.	few	TRBJ1-1	TRBV19	CASSIGGGTEAFF	TGTGCCAGTAGTATAGGAGGGGGTACTGAAGCTTTCTTT
.	medium-sized	TRBJ2-1	TRBV27	CASSSRDSPGSYNEQFF	TGTGCCAGCAGTTCCCGGGACTCCCCAGGCTCCTACAATGAGCAGTTCTTC